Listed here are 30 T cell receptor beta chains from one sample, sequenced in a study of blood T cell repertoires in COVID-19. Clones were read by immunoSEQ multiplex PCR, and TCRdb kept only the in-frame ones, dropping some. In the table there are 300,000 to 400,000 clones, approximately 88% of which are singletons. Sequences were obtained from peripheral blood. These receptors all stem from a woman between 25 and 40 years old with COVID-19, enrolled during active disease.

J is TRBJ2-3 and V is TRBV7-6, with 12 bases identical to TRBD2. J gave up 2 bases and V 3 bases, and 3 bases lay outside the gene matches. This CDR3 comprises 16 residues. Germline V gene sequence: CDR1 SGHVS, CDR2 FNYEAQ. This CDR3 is CASSFRLAGATDTQYF. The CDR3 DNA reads TGTGCCAGCAGCTTCCGACTAGCGGGGGCCACAGATACGCAGTATTTT.

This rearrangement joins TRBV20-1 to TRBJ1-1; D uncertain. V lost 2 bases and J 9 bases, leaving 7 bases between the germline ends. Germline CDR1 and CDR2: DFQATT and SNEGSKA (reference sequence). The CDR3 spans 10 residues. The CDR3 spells CSARSSQAFF. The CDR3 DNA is TGCAGTGCTAGAAGTAGCCAAGCTTTCTTT.

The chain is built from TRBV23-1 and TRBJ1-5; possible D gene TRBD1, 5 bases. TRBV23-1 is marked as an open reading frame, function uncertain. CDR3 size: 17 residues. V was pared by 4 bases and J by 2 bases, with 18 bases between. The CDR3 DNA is TGCGCCAGCAGTCCGCCGGATCAGGGTGGTGGCAATCAGCCCCAGCATTTT. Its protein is CASSPPDQGGGNQPQHF.

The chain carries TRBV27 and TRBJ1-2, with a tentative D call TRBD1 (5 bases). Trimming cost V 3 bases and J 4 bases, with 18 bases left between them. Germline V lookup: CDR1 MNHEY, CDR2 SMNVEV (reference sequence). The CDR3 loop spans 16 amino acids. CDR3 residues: CASSLSVSTASYGYTF. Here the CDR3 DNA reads TGTGCCAGCAGTTTGAGTGTTTCGACAGCAAGCTATGGCTACACCTTC.

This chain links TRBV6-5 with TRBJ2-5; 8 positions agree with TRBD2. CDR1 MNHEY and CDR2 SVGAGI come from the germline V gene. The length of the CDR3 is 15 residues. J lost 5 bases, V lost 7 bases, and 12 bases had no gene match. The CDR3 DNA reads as TGTGCCAGCATTGGTCTAGCGGGTCCTGGGGAGACCCAGTACTTC. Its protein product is CASIGLAGPGETQYF.

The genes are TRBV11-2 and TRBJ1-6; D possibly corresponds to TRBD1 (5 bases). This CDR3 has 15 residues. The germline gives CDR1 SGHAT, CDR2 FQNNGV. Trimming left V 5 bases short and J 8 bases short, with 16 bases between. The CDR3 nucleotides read TGTGCCAGCAGCCAAGCGACAGACCAGTATTCACCCCTCCACTTT. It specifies CASSQATDQYSPLHF.

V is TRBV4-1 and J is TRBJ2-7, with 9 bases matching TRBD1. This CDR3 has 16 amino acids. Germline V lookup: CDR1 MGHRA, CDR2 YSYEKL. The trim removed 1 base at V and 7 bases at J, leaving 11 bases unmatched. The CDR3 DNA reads TGCGCCAGCAGCCAAGTGATTGGACAGGGGACTGGAGAGCAGTACGTC. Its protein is CASSQVIGQGTGEQYV.

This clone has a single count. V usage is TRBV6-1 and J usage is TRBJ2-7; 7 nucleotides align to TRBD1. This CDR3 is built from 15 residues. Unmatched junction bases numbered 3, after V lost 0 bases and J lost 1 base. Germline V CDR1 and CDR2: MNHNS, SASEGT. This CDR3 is CASSEATGSSYEQYF. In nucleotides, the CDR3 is TGTGCCAGCAGTGAAGCGACAGGGAGTTCCTACGAGCAGTACTTC.

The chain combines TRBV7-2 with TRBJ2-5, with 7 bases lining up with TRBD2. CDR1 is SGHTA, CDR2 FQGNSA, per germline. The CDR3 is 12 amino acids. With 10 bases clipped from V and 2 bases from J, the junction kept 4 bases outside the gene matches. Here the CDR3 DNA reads TGTGCCACCCTCGGGGGGCAAGAGACCCAGTACTTC. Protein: CATLGGQETQYF.

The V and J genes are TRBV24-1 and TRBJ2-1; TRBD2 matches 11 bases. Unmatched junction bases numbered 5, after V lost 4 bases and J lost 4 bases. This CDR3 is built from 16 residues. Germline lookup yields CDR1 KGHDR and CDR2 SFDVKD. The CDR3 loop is CATSDPTSGKYNEQFF. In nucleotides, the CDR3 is TGTGCCACCAGTGACCCGACTAGCGGGAAATACAATGAGCAGTTCTTC.

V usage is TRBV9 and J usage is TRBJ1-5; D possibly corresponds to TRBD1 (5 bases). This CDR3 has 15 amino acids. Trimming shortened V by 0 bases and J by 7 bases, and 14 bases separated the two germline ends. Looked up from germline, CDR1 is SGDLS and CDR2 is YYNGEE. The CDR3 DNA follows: TGTGCCAGCAGCGTAGTCCCGAGGGAGGGGCAGCCCCAGCATTTT. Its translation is CASSVVPREGQPQHF.

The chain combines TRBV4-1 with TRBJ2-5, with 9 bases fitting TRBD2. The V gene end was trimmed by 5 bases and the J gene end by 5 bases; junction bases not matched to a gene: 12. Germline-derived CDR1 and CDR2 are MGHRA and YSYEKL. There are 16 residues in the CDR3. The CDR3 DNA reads TGCGCCAGCAGCTCCACCCCGGCGGGGGGGCGGGAGACCCAGTACTTC. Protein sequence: CASSSTPAGGRETQYF.

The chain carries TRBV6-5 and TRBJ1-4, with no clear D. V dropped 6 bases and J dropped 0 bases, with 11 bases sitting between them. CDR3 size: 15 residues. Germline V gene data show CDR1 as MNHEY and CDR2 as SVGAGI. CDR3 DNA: TGTGCCAGCAGCCAACAGCATGCAACTAATGAAAAACTGTTTTTT. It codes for CASSQQHATNEKLFF.

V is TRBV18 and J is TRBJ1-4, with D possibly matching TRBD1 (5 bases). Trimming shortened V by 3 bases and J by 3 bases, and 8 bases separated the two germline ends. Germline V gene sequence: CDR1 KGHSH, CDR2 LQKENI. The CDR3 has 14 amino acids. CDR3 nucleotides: TGTGCCAGCTCACCGCAGGGCTCTAATGAAAAACTGTTTTTT. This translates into CASSPQGSNEKLFF.

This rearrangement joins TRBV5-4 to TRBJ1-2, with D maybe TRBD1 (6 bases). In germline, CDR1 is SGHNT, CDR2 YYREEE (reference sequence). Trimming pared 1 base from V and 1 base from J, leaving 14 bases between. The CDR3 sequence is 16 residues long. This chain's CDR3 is CASSLKQGGGNYGYTF. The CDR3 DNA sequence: TGTGCCAGCAGCTTGAAGCAGGGAGGGGGTAACTATGGCTACACCTTC.

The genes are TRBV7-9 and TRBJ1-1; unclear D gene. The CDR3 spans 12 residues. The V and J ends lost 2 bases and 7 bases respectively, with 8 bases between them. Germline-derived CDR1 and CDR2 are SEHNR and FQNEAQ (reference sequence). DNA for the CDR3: TGTGCCAGCAGCTTAACAGACATTGAAGCTTTCTTT. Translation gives CASSLTDIEAFF. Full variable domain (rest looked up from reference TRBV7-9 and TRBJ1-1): DTGVSQNPRHKITKRGQNVTFRCDPISEHNRLYWYRQTLGQGPEFLTYFQNEAQLEKSRLLSDRFSAERPKGSFSTLEIQRTEQGDSAMYLCASSLTDIEAFFGQGTRLTVV.

The CDR3 DNA reads as TGTGCCAGCAGCCAAGGGGCCAACAGGGTGGAGACCCAGTACTTC. Translating gives CASSQGANRVETQYF. J is TRBJ2-5 and V is TRBV3-1 (or the pseudogene TRBV3-2); D might be TRBD1 (6 bases). Per germline, CDR1 LGHDT and CDR2 YNNKEL (reference sequence). This CDR3 is 15 amino acids long. Between the trimmed V and J ends, which lost 1 base and 5 bases, there was a span of 14 bases.

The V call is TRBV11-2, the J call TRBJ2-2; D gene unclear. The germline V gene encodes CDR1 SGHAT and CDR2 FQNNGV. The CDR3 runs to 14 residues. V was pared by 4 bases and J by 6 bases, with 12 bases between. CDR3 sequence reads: CASSSQEPPGELFF. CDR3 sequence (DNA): TGTGCCAGCAGCTCGCAGGAACCTCCCGGGGAGCTGTTTTTT.

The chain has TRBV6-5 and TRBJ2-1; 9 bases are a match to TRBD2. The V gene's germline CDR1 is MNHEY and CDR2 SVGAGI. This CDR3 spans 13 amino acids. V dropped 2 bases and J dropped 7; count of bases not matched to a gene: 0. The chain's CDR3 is CASSYAGGNEQFF. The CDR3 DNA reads TGTGCCAGCAGTTACGCGGGAGGGAATGAGCAGTTCTTC.

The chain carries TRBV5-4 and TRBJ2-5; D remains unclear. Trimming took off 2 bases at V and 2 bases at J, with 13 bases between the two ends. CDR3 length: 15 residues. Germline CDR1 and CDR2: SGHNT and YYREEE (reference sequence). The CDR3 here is CASSFIEQEQETQYF. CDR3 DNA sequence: TGTGCCAGCAGCTTTATCGAGCAGGAACAAGAGACCCAGTACTTC. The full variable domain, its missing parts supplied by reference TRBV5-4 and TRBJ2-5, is ETGVTQSPTHLIKTRGQQVTLRCSSQSGHNTVSWYQQALGQGPQFIFQYYREEENGRGNFPPRFSGLQFPNYSSELNVNALELDDSALYLCASSFIEQEQETQYFGPGTRLLVL.

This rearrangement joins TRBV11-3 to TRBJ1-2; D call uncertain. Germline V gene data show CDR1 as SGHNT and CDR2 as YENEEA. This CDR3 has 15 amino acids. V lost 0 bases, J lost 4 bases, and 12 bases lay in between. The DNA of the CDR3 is TGTGCCAGCAGCTTAGATTCGCAACAGACCTATGGCTACACCTTC. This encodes CASSLDSQQTYGYTF.

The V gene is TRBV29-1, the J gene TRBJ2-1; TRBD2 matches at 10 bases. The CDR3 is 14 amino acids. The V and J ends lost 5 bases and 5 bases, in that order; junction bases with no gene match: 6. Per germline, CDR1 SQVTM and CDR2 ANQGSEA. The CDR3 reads CSVIRLAGHNEQFF. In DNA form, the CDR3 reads TGCAGCGTTATAAGACTAGCGGGTCACAATGAGCAGTTCTTC.

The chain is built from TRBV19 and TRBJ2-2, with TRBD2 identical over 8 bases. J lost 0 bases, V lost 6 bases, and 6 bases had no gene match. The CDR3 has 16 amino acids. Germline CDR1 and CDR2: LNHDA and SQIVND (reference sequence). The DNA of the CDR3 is TGTGCCAGTAGGCCTACTAGCGGCGCGAACACCGGGGAGCTGTTTTTT. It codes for CASRPTSGANTGELFF. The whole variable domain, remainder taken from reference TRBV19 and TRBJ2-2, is DGGITQSPKYLFRKEGQNVTLSCEQNLNHDAMYWYRQDPGQGLRLIYYSQIVNDFQKGDIAEGYSVSREKKESFPLTVTSAQKNPTAFYLCASRPTSGANTGELFFGEGSRLTVL.

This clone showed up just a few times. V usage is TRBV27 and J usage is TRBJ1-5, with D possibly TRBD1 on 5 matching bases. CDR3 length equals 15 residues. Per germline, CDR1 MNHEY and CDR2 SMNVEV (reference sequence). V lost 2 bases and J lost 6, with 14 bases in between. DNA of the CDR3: TGTGCCAGCAGTTTAGGGACCGCCGGGGGTCAGCCCCAGCATTTT. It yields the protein CASSLGTAGGQPQHF.

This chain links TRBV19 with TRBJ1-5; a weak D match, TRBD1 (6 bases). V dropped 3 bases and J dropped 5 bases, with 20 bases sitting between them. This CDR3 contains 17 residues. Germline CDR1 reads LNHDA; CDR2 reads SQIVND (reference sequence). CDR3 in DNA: TGTGCCAGTAGTATTCCCGCTCGGACAGCATCCGATCAGCCCCAGCATTTT. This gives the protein CASSIPARTASDQPQHF.

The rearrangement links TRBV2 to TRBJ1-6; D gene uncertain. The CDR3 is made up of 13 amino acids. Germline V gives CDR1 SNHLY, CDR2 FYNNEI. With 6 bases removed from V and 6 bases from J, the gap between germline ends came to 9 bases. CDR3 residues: CASRHPRNSPLHF. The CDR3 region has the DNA TGTGCCAGCAGACACCCTCGTAATTCACCCCTCCACTTT.

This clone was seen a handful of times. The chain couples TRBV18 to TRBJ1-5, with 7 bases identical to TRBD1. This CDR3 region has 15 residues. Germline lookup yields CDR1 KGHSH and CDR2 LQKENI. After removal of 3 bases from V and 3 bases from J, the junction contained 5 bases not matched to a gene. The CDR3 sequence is CASSPRDSINQPQHF. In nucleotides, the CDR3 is TGTGCCAGCTCACCCCGGGACAGTATCAATCAGCCCCAGCATTTT. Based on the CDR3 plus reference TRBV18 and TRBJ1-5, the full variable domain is NAGVMQNPRHLVRRRGQEARLRCSPMKGHSHVYWYRQLPEEGLKFMVYLQKENIIDESGMPKERFSAEFPKEGPSILRIQQVVRGDSAAYFCASSPRDSINQPQHFGDGTRLSIL.

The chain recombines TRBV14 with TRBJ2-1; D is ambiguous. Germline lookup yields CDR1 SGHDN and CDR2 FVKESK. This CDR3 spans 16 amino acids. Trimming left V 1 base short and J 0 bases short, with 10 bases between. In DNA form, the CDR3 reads TGTGCCAGCAGCCAAGGTCCCGCGTCCTCCTACAATGAGCAGTTCTTC. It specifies CASSQGPASSYNEQFF.

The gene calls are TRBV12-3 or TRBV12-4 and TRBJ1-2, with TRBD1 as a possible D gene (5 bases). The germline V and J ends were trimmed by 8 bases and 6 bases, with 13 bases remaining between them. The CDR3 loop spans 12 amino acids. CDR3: CASGDSYNGYTF. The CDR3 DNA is TGTGCCAGCGGGGACTCCTATAATGGCTACACCTTC.

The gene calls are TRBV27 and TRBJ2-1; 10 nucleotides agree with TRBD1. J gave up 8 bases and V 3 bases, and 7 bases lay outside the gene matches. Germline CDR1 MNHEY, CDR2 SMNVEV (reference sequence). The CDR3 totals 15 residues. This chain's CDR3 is CASSLGGTGVDEQFF. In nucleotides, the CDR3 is TGTGCCAGCAGTTTGGGGGGGACAGGGGTGGATGAGCAGTTCTTC.